This T cell receptor beta chain is from a study of a mutant IDH1 vaccine in newly diagnosed glioma. CDR1 is SNHLY, CDR2 FYNNEI, per germline. V was cut by 3 bases and J by 2 bases, with 5 bases left in between. This CDR3 has 13 amino acids. Produced via immunoSEQ multiplex PCR; TCRdb's table is partial and in-frame only. This table has over 75,000 clones, 70% to 90% appearing once. Time point of the sample: baseline, week 1 (first vaccination visit). Described treatment: pre-vaccination baseline after standard-of-care therapy. Each tumor in the donors was a new WHO grade 3 or 4 astrocytoma, IDH1-mutant and ATRX-lost.

This clonotype was sampled from a woman in her forties or fifties with glioma. This specimen consisted of PBMCs, obtained from a glioma patient treated with radiotherapy, temozolomide or both. This sequence joins TRBV2 and TRBJ2-1; D ambiguous. The CDR3 region has the DNA TGTGCCAGCAGTGACGGACCCTACAATGAGCAGTTCTTC. This gives the protein CASSDGPYNEQFF.